These T cell receptor beta chains were read from a single sample in a study of CD8+CD57+ T cells in acquired aplastic anemia. TCRdb re-called the reads with MiXCR, one entry per CDR3 protein. The sample holds about half a million distinct CDR3 sequences; less than 35% are singletons and the top ten take 0.7% to 1%. Sequences were obtained from sorted CD4+, CD8+, or CD8+CD57+ T cells (not recorded which) from PBMCs. Source of these receptors: a human donor with aplastic anemia. CDR3s leave out the opening cysteine and the closing phenylalanine or tryptophan.

j_gene,v_gene,CDR3aa
TRBJ2-7,TRBV25-1,ASSASGSYEQY
TRBJ2-5,TRBV15,ATSRDRGETQY
TRBJ2-5,TRBV7-2,ASSLEAVGETQY
TRBJ1-2,TRBV6-1,ASSPDYVADGYT
TRBJ2-3,TRBV29-1,SSFSADTQY
TRBJ2-1,TRBV7-9,ASSFSREQF
TRBJ1-2,TRBV7-8,ASTQVVGDGYT
TRBJ1-6,TRBV20-1,SARTGDSANSPLH
TRBJ2-3,TRBV11-2,ASSLGTSGTTDTQY
TRBJ2-3,TRBV15,ATSRGGGGGQTDTQY
TRBJ2-5,TRBV10-3,ASSGVTSGRETQY
TRBJ2-5,TRBV10-2,ASRDGTGGPETQY
TRBJ1-1,TRBV7-2,ASSTQGSNTEAF
TRBJ1-5,TRBV5-6,ASSLWGGSNQPQH
TRBJ1-1,TRBV2,ASSEQGPNTEAF
TRBJ2-1,TRBV25-1,ASSSSGTAKNLSYNEQF
TRBJ2-5,TRBV7-2,ASSLAGGGNKETQY
TRBJ1-1,TRBV11-2,ASSFQGGIEAF
TRBJ1-4,TRBV11-1,ASSLTRAATNEKLF
TRBJ2-3,TRBV18,ASSSAGIYTDTQY
TRBJ2-7,TRBV29-1,SVGGHPQRGTYEQN
TRBJ1-2,TRBV15,ATSRDRVYGYT
TRBJ2-1,TRBV2,ASRNGQGYNEQF
TRBJ1-1,TRBV5-6,ASSLVDRGDTEAF
TRBJ2-3,TRBV9,ASSVGGSTDTQY
TRBJ1-3,TRBV6-5,ASSYTGPRSGNTIY
TRBJ1-2,TRBV9,ASSERGDGYT
TRBJ2-3,TRBV4-2,ASSQPPPGGSSTDTQY
TRBJ1-3,TRBV20-1,SASRGAGNTIY
TRBJ2-2,TRBV20-1,SAPSTGMNTGELF
TRBJ1-2,TRBV10-1,ASSASGGRGYT
TRBJ2-7,TRBV20-1,SARSLLAGFEEQY
TRBJ1-2,TRBV4-2,ASSTEDRRGGYT
TRBJ2-2,TRBV19,ASAGSLAGGELF
TRBJ1-2,TRBV5-4,ASNPPGGGGYT
TRBJ2-1,TRBV5-1,ASSVSGSNNEQF
TRBJ2-7,TRBV4-2,ASSQDRASGGEQY
TRBJ1-2,TRBV9,TSSSGANYGYT
TRBJ1-5,TRBV15,ATSRDPQGGQPQH
TRBJ1-2,TRBV5-6,ASSYLGVEV
TRBJ1-1,TRBV6-5,ASSWGGATEAF
TRBJ2-7,TRBV11-2,ASSWTGPPYEQY
TRBJ1-2,TRBV30,AWSVQVYGYT
TRBJ2-3,TRBV11-2,ASSLAVGGSRTDTQY
TRBJ1-1,TRBV5-1,ASSLRTGENTEAF
TRBJ2-7,TRBV14,ASSPGPYYEQY
TRBJ2-7,TRBV7-9,ASKKAAGTAQY
TRBJ2-1,TRBV19,ASTTKGQGHYVDEQF
TRBJ1-3,TRBV4-3,ASGQDSSGNTIY
TRBJ2-7,TRBV6-5,ASSYYGTSGYEQY